A selection of T cell receptor beta chains follows, all from one sample in a study of blood T cell repertoires in COVID-19. The repertoire was sequenced with immunoSEQ multiplex PCR; TCRdb's copy has only in-frame clones and lacks some. This table holds hundreds of thousands of clones, more than 80% found once. Sequencing was carried out using peripheral blood. The source of these receptors is a man aged 35 to 55 with acute or convalescent COVID-19. The CDR3 runs from the conserved cysteine through the conserved F or W. Each record gives: V gene, D gene, CDR3 length, clone size, J gene, CDR3 protein, CDR3 DNA. D genes are given only for firm matches. Clone sizes are given selectively: once, few, many, or a class where the clone is expanded.

>TRBV7-3|TRBD1|14|-|TRBJ1-1
CASSPRQGATEAFF
TGTGCCAGCAGCCCCCGACAGGGGGCCACTGAAGCTTTCTTT
>TRBV6-6|TRBD1|16|-|TRBJ1-1
CASSRSRQGAGTEAFF
TGTGCCAGCAGTCGATCTCGACAGGGGGCAGGGACTGAAGCTTTCTTT
>TRBV9|TRBD1|14|-|TRBJ2-4
CASSTEGQFNIQYF
TGTGCCAGCAGCACAGAGGGACAGTTTAACATTCAGTACTTC
>TRBV15|-|16|-|TRBJ2-7
CATSGRGRASSYEQYF
TGTGCCACCAGCGGAAGGGGGAGGGCGAGCTCCTACGAGCAGTACTTC
>TRBV4-2|TRBD2|16|-|TRBJ2-3
CASSQPGGAGTDTQYF
TGTGCCAGCAGCCAACCGGGGGGGGCGGGCACAGATACGCAGTATTTT
>TRBV29-1|-|12|-|TRBJ2-7
CSVESSSYEQYF
TGCAGCGTTGAATCTAGCTCCTACGAGCAGTACTTC
>TRBV5-5|TRBD1|15|-|TRBJ1-1
CASSSSGGGNTEAFF
TGTGCCAGCAGTTCCTCAGGGGGCGGGAACACTGAAGCTTTCTTT
>TRBV6-5|TRBD2|14|-|TRBJ2-4
CASSWTSGRNIQYF
TGTGCCAGCAGTTGGACTAGCGGGAGAAACATTCAGTACTTC
>TRBV28|-|13|once|TRBJ1-2
CASSQRAHYGYTF
TGTGCCAGCAGTCAAAGAGCACACTATGGCTACACCTTC
>TRBV4-1|TRBD1|16|-|TRBJ2-7
CASSPVPGQGAYEQYF
TGCGCCAGCAGCCCAGTACCGGGACAGGGGGCCTACGAGCAGTACTTC
>TRBV6-6|TRBD1|14|-|TRBJ1-3
CASSTGGSGNTIYF
TGTGCCAGCAGTACAGGGGGCTCTGGAAACACCATATATTTT
>TRBV5-1|-|14|-|TRBJ1-1
CASSRDTQNTEAFF
TGCGCCAGCAGCCGGGACACACAGAACACTGAAGCTTTCTTT
>TRBV4-3|-|15|-|TRBJ1-2
CASSQEIGGDYGYTF
TGCGCCAGCAGCCAAGAAATTGGGGGGGACTATGGCTACACCTTC
>TRBV7-6|-|16|-|TRBJ2-6
CASSLVPARGANVLTF
TGTGCCAGCAGCTTAGTGCCGGCGAGGGGGGCCAACGTCCTGACTTTC
>TRBV7-8|-|16|many|TRBJ1-5
CASSPRARYSNQPQHF
TGTGCCAGCAGCCCGAGGGCACGCTATAGCAATCAGCCCCAGCATTTT
>TRBV7-9|TRBD1|14|-|TRBJ2-7
CASSSGQNTYEQYF
TGTGCCAGCAGCTCGGGACAGAACACCTACGAGCAGTACTTC
>TRBV11-2|TRBD2|17|-|TRBJ2-3
CASSLVGLAGGRGTQYF
TGTGCCAGCAGCTTAGTCGGGCTAGCGGGGGGCCGGGGAACGCAGTATTTT
>TRBV28|TRBD1|15|-|TRBJ1-5
CASSFRTGVDQPQHF
TGTGCCAGCAGTTTTCGGACAGGGGTCGATCAGCCCCAGCATTTT
>TRBV12-3/TRBV12-4|TRBD2|13|-|TRBJ2-2
CASSLEREAELFF
TGTGCCAGCAGTTTAGAGCGGGAGGCGGAGCTGTTTTTT
>TRBV15|TRBD1|16|-|TRBJ1-2
CATSRGTGDALLAVTF
TGTGCCACCAGCAGAGGGACAGGGGACGCCCTGCTAGCGGTCACCTTC
>TRBV5-1|-|16|-|TRBJ2-1
CASSLVTGSSTDEQFF
TGCGCCAGCAGCTTGGTGACCGGGAGCTCTACCGATGAGCAGTTCTTC
>TRBV4-1|TRBD2|17|-|TRBJ2-7
CASSQETWREIVDEQYF
TGCGCCAGCAGCCAAGAGACATGGCGGGAGATAGTCGACGAGCAGTACTTC
>TRBV27|-|14|few|TRBJ1-6
CASSHATGLNPLHF
TGTGCCAGCAGTCACGCGACAGGTTTGAATCCCCTCCACTTT
>TRBV28|-|13|-|TRBJ1-1
CASSLGVGTEAFF
TGTGCCAGCTCCCTCGGAGTGGGTACTGAAGCTTTCTTT
>TRBV7-2|TRBD2|14|-|TRBJ2-5
CASSRGGTQETQYF
TGTGCCAGCAGCCGGGGGGGGACCCAAGAGACCCAGTACTTC
>TRBV27|TRBD1|17|-|TRBJ1-4
CASSLRDRGSTNEKLFF
TGTGCCAGCAGTTTACGGGACAGGGGGTCAACTAATGAAAAACTGTTTTTT
>TRBV6-2/TRBV6-3|TRBD1|15|-|TRBJ2-7
CASSFWTGSVGEQYF
TGTGCCAGCAGTTTCTGGACAGGGTCGGTCGGGGAGCAGTACTTC